The next 25 T cell receptor beta chains were all read from a single sample in a study of control samples from healthy donors and cancer patients. Measured with immunoSEQ multiplex PCR; TCRdb has only the in-frame clones, and not every one. The sample holds 50,000 to 65,000 clones, about nine tenths seen once. The sequenced sample consisted of PBMCs. The receptor source for this set is a woman between 50 and 59 years old with colorectal cancer.

The chain combines TRBV25-1 with TRBJ2-2; the D call may be TRBD1 or TRBD2 (6 bases each). V dropped 7 bases and J dropped 1 base, with 10 bases sitting between them. This CDR3 region has 14 residues. Germline values: CDR1 MGHDK, CDR2 SYGVNS. In DNA form, the CDR3 reads TGTGCCAGCAAGGGGGGAATGAACACCGGGGAGCTGTTTTTT. Encoded protein: CASKGGMNTGELFF.

The rearrangement joins TRBV15 to TRBJ1-2, with D uncertain. Germline CDR1 reads LNHNV; CDR2 reads YYDKDF (reference sequence). V shed 0 bases and J shed 6 bases, with 5 bases lying between them. CDR3 length equals 12 residues. CDR3 bases: TGTGCCACCAGCAGAGACAGAAATGGCTACACCTTC. Residues: CATSRDRNGYTF.

The CDR3, as DNA: TGTGCCAGCTCACCAACTGACAAGAACACTGAAGCTTTCTTT. Translating it yields CASSPTDKNTEAFF. The V call is TRBV18, the J call TRBJ1-1; D unclear. Trimming left V 2 bases short and J 1 base short, with 8 bases between. CDR1 is KGHSH, CDR2 LQKENI, per germline. The CDR3 is 14 residues long. The whole variable domain, remainder taken from reference TRBV18 and TRBJ1-1, is NAGVMQNPRHLVRRRGQEARLRCSPMKGHSHVYWYRQLPEEGLKFMVYLQKENIIDESGMPKERFSAEFPKEGPSILRIQQVVRGDSAAYFCASSPTDKNTEAFFGQGTRLTVV.

The chain links TRBV5-1 to TRBJ2-3; TRBD2 matches at 11 bases. CDR1 and CDR2 from the germline V gene are SGHRS and YFSETQ. Trimming cost V 1 base and J 0 bases; bases outside gene matches: 16. This CDR3 region has 21 residues. CDR3 nucleotide sequence: TGCGCCAGCAGCTTGTCCCCACTAGCGGGAGAGTTGGTGGGAAGCACAGATACGCAGTATTTT. Protein product: CASSLSPLAGELVGSTDTQYF.

The genes are TRBV9 and TRBJ2-3, with D uncertain. CDR3 length: 15 residues. V gave up 0 bases and J gave up 0 bases, with 8 bases separating them. Germline V gives CDR1 SGDLS, CDR2 YYNGEE. Here the CDR3 reads CASSVATTSTDTQYF. Written as DNA, the CDR3 is TGTGCCAGCAGCGTAGCTACCACTAGCACAGATACGCAGTATTTT. Variable domain in full (rest from reference TRBV9 and TRBJ2-3): DSGVTQTPKHLITATGQRVTLRCSPRSGDLSVYWYQQSLDQGLQFLIQYYNGEERAKGNILERFSAQQFPDLHSELNLSSLELGDSALYFCASSVATTSTDTQYFGPGTRLTVL.

This chain joins TRBV10-3 and TRBJ2-1; 9 nucleotides line up with TRBD2. The CDR3 contains 14 residues. CDR1 is ENHRY and CDR2 is SYGVKD in the germline V gene. J gave up 15 bases and V 6 bases, and 15 bases lay outside the gene matches. CDR3 DNA: TGTGCCATCAGGGACGGCGGGGGGGCCTTATCTCCGTTCTTC. This translates into CAIRDGGGALSPFF.

J is TRBJ1-3 and V is TRBV2; D is undetermined. The V gene lost 7 bases and the J gene lost 0 bases, with 13 bases spanning the gap. CDR1 is SNHLY and CDR2 is FYNNEI in the germline V gene. The CDR3 has 15 residues. The CDR3 DNA sequence: TGTGCCAGCACCTCAGACTTCGCCTCTGGAAACACCATATATTTT. It yields the protein CASTSDFASGNTIYF.

The V and J genes are TRBV19 and TRBJ2-6; TRBD2 might be the D (6 bases). Trimming took off 4 bases at V and 0 bases at J, with 13 bases between the two ends. The CDR3 has 17 amino acids. CDR1 LNHDA and CDR2 SQIVND come from the germline V gene (reference sequence). The CDR3 nucleotides are TGTGCCAGTAGTACCGCCGGGGGAAGCTCTGGGGCCAACGTCCTGACTTTC. Translated: CASSTAGGSSGANVLTF.

This clone was seen once. The rearrangement uses TRBV6-5 and TRBJ2-7, with a tentative D call TRBD1 (6 bases). The CDR3 runs to 12 residues. CDR1 is MNHEY and CDR2 is SVGAGI in the germline V gene. V lost 10 bases, J lost 2 bases, and 12 bases lay in between. This CDR3 reads CATRDTTYEQYF. CDR3 DNA sequence: TGTGCCACCCGGGACACCACCTACGAGCAGTACTTC.

In nucleotides, the CDR3 is TGTGCCCTCTCGGGGGGTGGGTCTTCACCCCTCCACTTT. This translates into CALSGGGSSPLHF. J is TRBJ1-6 and V is TRBV30, with D maybe TRBD1 (5 bases). The germline CDR1 and CDR2 sequences are GTSNPN and SVGIG (reference sequence). V lost 8 bases and J lost 9, with 17 bases in between. This CDR3 region has 13 residues.

The chain joins TRBV2 to TRBJ1-2; 8 bases are shared with TRBD1. The CDR3 contains 13 residues. The germline V gene has CDR1 SNHLY and CDR2 FYNNEI. Trimming at V came to 4 bases and at J to 6 bases, leaving 4 bases not matched to a gene. CDR3 nucleotides: TGTGCCAGCAGTGGGGAGACAGGGGATGGCTACACCTTC. It specifies CASSGETGDGYTF.

V gene TRBV12-3 or TRBV12-4 combines with J gene TRBJ1-2; D unresolved. The CDR3 extends over 13 amino acids. The germline V and J ends were trimmed by 7 bases and 0 bases, with 9 bases remaining between them. CDR3 coding DNA: TGTGCCAGCACCATAAGCTCTAACTATGGCTACACCTTC. Its protein product is CASTISSNYGYTF.

The chain employs TRBV2 and TRBJ2-7; TRBD1 agrees at 9 bases. This CDR3 is 13 amino acids long. CDR1 SNHLY and CDR2 FYNNEI come from the germline V gene. The V and J ends lost 1 base and 7 bases, in that order; junction bases with no gene match: 2. The CDR3 is CASSEETGGEQYF. Written as DNA, the CDR3 is TGTGCCAGCAGTGAAGAGACAGGGGGAGAGCAGTACTTC.

V and J are TRBV18 and TRBJ2-3; tentative D call: TRBD2 (5 bases). V was pared by 0 bases and J by 2 bases, with 9 bases between. Germline V lookup: CDR1 KGHSH, CDR2 LQKENI. The CDR3 consists of 15 residues. As DNA, the CDR3 is TGTGCCAGCTCACCACCGCTCGGGAACACAGATACGCAGTATTTT. Translating it yields CASSPPLGNTDTQYF.

This clone occurred once. This chain joins TRBV3-1 (or the pseudogene TRBV3-2) and TRBJ1-5; D not resolved. The CDR3 contains 14 residues. V was pared by 2 bases and J by 5 bases, with 10 bases between. Looked up from germline, CDR1 is LGHDT and CDR2 is YNNKEL (reference sequence). CDR3 sequence: CASSQRGLDQPQHF. Here the CDR3 DNA reads TGTGCCAGCAGCCAAAGAGGTCTTGATCAGCCCCAGCATTTT.

This clone was observed a single time. The J gene is TRBJ1-1, the V gene TRBV3-1 (or the pseudogene TRBV3-2); TRBD1 aligns across 7 bases. V was pared by 6 bases and J by 3 bases, with 7 bases of the junction left unmatched. CDR3 length: 14 residues. From germline, CDR1 is LGHDT and CDR2 YNNKEL (reference sequence). CDR3 region: CASRETGSYTEAFF. CDR3 in DNA: TGTGCCAGCAGAGAGACAGGGAGTTACACTGAAGCTTTCTTT.

The chain recombines TRBV2 with TRBJ2-2; D remains ambiguous. The germline V gene encodes CDR1 SNHLY and CDR2 FYNNEI. The CDR3 contains 14 residues. V dropped 7 bases and J dropped 1 base, with 10 bases sitting between them. In DNA, the CDR3 is TGTGCCAGCATGGGTAGCTGGAACACCGGGGAGCTGTTTTTT. It codes for CASMGSWNTGELFF.

This clone showed up just a few times. The rearrangement joins TRBV11-2 to TRBJ2-3; 10 bases match TRBD2. The germline gives CDR1 SGHAT, CDR2 FQNNGV. The CDR3 runs to 19 residues. V was pared by 1 base and J by 1 base, with 11 bases of the junction left unmatched. CDR3 loop: CASSLALAGGLDGTDTQYF. DNA of the CDR3: TGTGCCAGCAGCTTAGCGTTAGCGGGAGGTTTAGACGGCACAGATACGCAGTATTTT. Drawing the rest from reference TRBV11-2 and TRBJ2-3, the complete variable domain is EAGVAQSPRYKIIEKRQSVAFWCNPISGHATLYWYQQILGQGPKLLIQFQNNGVVDDSQLPKDRFSAERLKGVDSTLKIQPAKLEDSAVYLCASSLALAGGLDGTDTQYFGPGTRLTVL.

CDR3 loop: CASSPSVRTETQYF. The CDR3 DNA is TGTGCCAGCTCACCCTCCGTTCGGACGGAGACCCAGTACTTC. This sequence joins TRBV18 and TRBJ2-5; D gene uncertain. The CDR3 sequence is 14 residues long. The ends were cut back, 3 bases at V and 5 bases at J, with 13 bases in the middle. CDR1 is KGHSH and CDR2 is LQKENI in the germline V gene.

This rearrangement joins TRBV7-9 to TRBJ2-1, with TRBD1 matching over 11 bases. This CDR3 has 16 amino acids. The trim removed 0 bases at V and 6 bases at J, leaving 4 bases unmatched. Germline loops: CDR1 SEHNR, CDR2 FQNEAQ (reference sequence). CDR3 loop: CASSLAPDRGRNEQFF. The CDR3, as DNA: TGTGCCAGCAGCTTAGCGCCGGACAGGGGGCGCAATGAGCAGTTCTTC.

V gene TRBV28 combines with J gene TRBJ1-5; a possible D gene is TRBD1 (5 bases). This CDR3 comprises 14 residues. Trimming removed 8 bases from V and 4 bases from J, with 15 bases in between. Germline V gives CDR1 MDHEN, CDR2 SYDVKM. The CDR3 coding sequence is TGTGCCAGCTTCCTCACGGGGGAAAATCAGCCCCAGCATTTT. Its protein product is CASFLTGENQPQHF. The whole variable domain, filled in from reference TRBV28 and TRBJ1-5, reads DVKVTQSSRYLVKRTGEKVFLECVQDMDHENMFWYRQDPGLGLRLIYFSYDVKMKEKGDIPEGYSVSREKKERFSLILESASTNQTSMYLCASFLTGENQPQHFGDGTRLSIL.

In this sample, this clone turned up a few times. The V and J genes are TRBV6-5 and TRBJ1-1; 8 bases match TRBD1. The CDR3 totals 13 residues. Looked up from germline, CDR1 is MNHEY and CDR2 is SVGAGI. Germline trimming cut 6 bases from V and 2 bases from J; bases unmatched to any gene: 2. CDR3: CASRDRGNTEAFF. The CDR3 DNA reads TGTGCCAGCAGAGACAGGGGAAACACTGAAGCTTTCTTT.

The rearrangement joins TRBV18 to TRBJ1-5, with 7 bases that match TRBD1. The germline CDR1 and CDR2 sequences are KGHSH and LQKENI. The CDR3 length is 14 residues. J was trimmed by 3 bases and V by 3 bases; bases with no gene match: 2. Here the CDR3 reads CASSPTGVNQPQHF. In DNA form, the CDR3 reads TGTGCCAGCTCACCCACAGGGGTCAATCAGCCCCAGCATTTT.

CDR3 loop: CASSFYEGQNTEAFF. The CDR3 nucleotides are TGTGCCAGCAGCTTTTACGAGGGGCAGAACACTGAAGCTTTCTTT. J is TRBJ1-1 and V is TRBV7-9, with D possibly being TRBD1 (5 bases). CDR1 is SEHNR and CDR2 is FQNEAQ in the germline V gene (reference sequence). V lost 3 bases and J lost 1, with 12 bases in between. This CDR3 has 15 amino acids. Complete variable domain (other parts from reference TRBV7-9 and TRBJ1-1): DTGVSQNPRHKITKRGQNVTFRCDPISEHNRLYWYRQTLGQGPEFLTYFQNEAQLEKSRLLSDRFSAERPKGSFSTLEIQRTEQGDSAMYLCASSFYEGQNTEAFFGQGTRLTVV.

The chain has TRBV27 and TRBJ2-7; D is possibly TRBD1 (5 bases). This CDR3 contains 14 residues. V lost 1 base and J lost 2, with 9 bases in between. Germline lookup yields CDR1 MNHEY and CDR2 SMNVEV (reference sequence). In DNA, the CDR3 is TGTGCCAGCAGTTTATGGGGCAGCCCCTACGAGCAGTACTTC. Its translation is CASSLWGSPYEQYF.